This TCR beta chain emerged from a study of blood T cell repertoires in COVID-19. Germline assignment: CDR1 MNHEY and CDR2 SVGAGI. The junction had 8 bases not matched to a gene; V was cut back by 8 bases and J by 6 bases. The CDR3 spans 14 residues. TCRdb's table, derived via immunoSEQ multiplex PCR, lists solely in-frame clones and lacks some. The data show 160,000 or so clones, with more than 75% seen just once and more than 0.85% held by the top ten. Sequenced sample: peripheral blood. The V gene is TRBV6-5, the J gene TRBJ1-4; TRBD1 matches 8 bases. The TCR originated in a middle-aged man with acute or convalescent COVID-19. The CDR3 protein is CASGLQGADEKLFF. CDR3 nucleotide sequence: TGTGCCAGCGGCCTGCAGGGGGCGGATGAAAAACTGTTTTTT.